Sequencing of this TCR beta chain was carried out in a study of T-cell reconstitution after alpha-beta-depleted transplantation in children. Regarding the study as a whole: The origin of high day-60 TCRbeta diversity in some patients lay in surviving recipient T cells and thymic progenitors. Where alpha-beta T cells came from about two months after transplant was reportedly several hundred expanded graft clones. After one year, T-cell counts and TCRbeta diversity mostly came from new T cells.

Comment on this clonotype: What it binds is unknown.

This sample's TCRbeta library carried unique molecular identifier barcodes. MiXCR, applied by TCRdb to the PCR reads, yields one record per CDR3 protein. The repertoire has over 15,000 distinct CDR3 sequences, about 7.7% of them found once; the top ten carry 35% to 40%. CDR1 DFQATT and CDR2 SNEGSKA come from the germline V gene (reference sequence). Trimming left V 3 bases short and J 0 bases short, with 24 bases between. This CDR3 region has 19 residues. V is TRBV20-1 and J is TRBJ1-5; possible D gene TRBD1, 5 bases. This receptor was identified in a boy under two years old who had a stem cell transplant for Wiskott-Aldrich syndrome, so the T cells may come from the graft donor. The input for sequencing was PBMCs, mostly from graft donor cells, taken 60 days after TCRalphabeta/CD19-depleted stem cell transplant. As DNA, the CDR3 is TGCAGTGCTAGTCAAACCGGGACTCCGCCGGAAAATAGCAATCAGCCCCAGCATTTT. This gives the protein CSASQTGTPPENSNQPQHF.